One and the same sample provided the 6 T cell receptor beta chains below, sequenced in a study of T cell changes during pregnancy in multiple sclerosis. Libraries were prepared by immunoSEQ multiplex PCR; TCRdb keeps only in-frame clonotypes and omits some of them. This table has 70,000 to 95,000 clones, around nine tenths appearing once. Source: CD4+ T cells from peripheral blood mononuclear cells, taken in the second trimester of pregnancy. These receptors came from a female donor with multiple sclerosis, enrolled in a pregnancy study.

This chain uses TRBV6-5 with TRBJ1-1, with 7 bases fitting TRBD1. With 2 bases clipped from V and 1 base from J, the junction kept 1 base outside the gene matches. This CDR3 has 14 residues. Looked up from germline, CDR1 is MNHEY and CDR2 is SVGAGI. This CDR3 reads CASSYRGRNTEAFF. CDR3 in DNA: TGTGCCAGCAGTTACAGGGGGCGGAACACTGAAGCTTTCTTT.

The chain links TRBV7-9 to TRBJ2-3; TRBD2 matches at 10 bases. Per germline, CDR1 SEHNR and CDR2 FQNEAQ (reference sequence). Germline trimming cut 1 base from V and 3 bases from J; bases unmatched to any gene: 7. CDR3 size: 17 residues. CDR3 nucleotide sequence: TGTGCCAGCAGCTTAGTTGGAAAGCGGGGGGGGACAGATACGCAGTATTTT. Protein sequence: CASSLVGKRGGTDTQYF.

The CDR3 loop is CATIPDREGNQPQHF. The CDR3 DNA reads as TGTGCCACCATACCGGACAGGGAAGGCAATCAGCCCCAGCATTTT. V gene TRBV19 combines with J gene TRBJ1-5, with 8 bases identical to TRBD1. CDR1 is LNHDA and CDR2 is SQIVND in the germline V gene (reference sequence). The ends lost 10 bases at V and 2 bases at J; junction bases unmatched: 10. The CDR3 has 15 residues.

The chain combines TRBV11-2 with TRBJ1-4; D gene ambiguous. V was cut by 5 bases and J by 8 bases, with 18 bases left in between. The CDR3 has 15 residues. The V gene's germline CDR1 is SGHAT and CDR2 FQNNGV. CDR3 sequence reads: CASSLRSTLGEKLFF. CDR3 sequence (DNA): TGTGCCAGCAGCCTAAGATCTACCCTCGGGGAAAAACTGTTTTTT.

The chain couples TRBV7-2 to TRBJ2-7; TRBD2 agrees at 11 bases. The CDR3 contains 15 residues. The germline V gene encodes CDR1 SGHTA and CDR2 FQGNSA. V lost 5 bases, J lost 0 bases, and 3 bases stayed unmatched. Here the CDR3 reads CASSLLAGDSYEQYF. The CDR3 coding sequence is TGTGCCAGCAGCCTACTAGCGGGGGACTCCTACGAGCAGTACTTC.

This chain connects TRBV19 to TRBJ1-2, with TRBD1 matching 8 bases. The V and J ends lost 7 bases and 5 bases, in that order; junction bases with no gene match: 6. CDR1 LNHDA and CDR2 SQIVND come from the germline V gene (reference sequence). This CDR3 region has 13 residues. The CDR3 sequence is CASTRTGTYGYTF. DNA of the CDR3: TGTGCCAGTACCAGGACAGGGACGTATGGCTACACCTTC.